A selection of T cell receptor beta chains follows, all from one sample in a study of cytomegalovirus exposure and HLA in healthy donors. Clones were read by immunoSEQ multiplex PCR, and TCRdb kept only the in-frame ones, dropping some. This table holds approximately 140,000 clones, around 84% found once. Sample: PBMCs. The receptors here all came from a man aged 18 to 29 in good health and CMV-seropositive. Each CDR3 is given with its conserved first and last residue. A D gene is named only where the DNA matches it firmly. Only some rows state a clone size, as once, few, many or a class for expanded clones.

J: TRBJ1-2
V: TRBV5-5
size: many
D: TRBD1
CDR3: CASSPTRFPETGFGGYTF
DNA: TGTGCCAGCAGCCCCACTAGGTTCCCGGAGACAGGGTTTGGGGGCTACACCTTC

J: TRBJ1-3
V: TRBV19
size: -
D: -
CDR3: CASSINSNSGNTIYF
DNA: TGTGCCAGTAGTATAAACAGCAACTCTGGAAACACCATATATTTT

J: TRBJ1-2
V: TRBV19
size: -
D: TRBD1
CDR3: CASRKTGIPIGYTF
DNA: TGTGCCAGTAGAAAGACAGGGATCCCTATTGGCTACACCTTC

J: TRBJ2-7
V: TRBV10-2
size: few
D: TRBD2
CDR3: CASSPLAGAYEQYF
DNA: TGCGCCAGCAGTCCCTTAGCGGGAGCCTACGAGCAGTACTTC

J: TRBJ2-5
V: TRBV5-1
size: -
D: -
CDR3: CASSSTTQETQYF
DNA: TGCGCCAGCAGCTCGACTACCCAAGAGACCCAGTACTTC

J: TRBJ2-3
V: TRBV7-2
size: -
D: -
CDR3: CASSLASTTDTQYF
DNA: TGTGCCAGCAGCTTAGCATCTACCACAGATACGCAGTATTTT

J: TRBJ2-7
V: TRBV2
size: -
D: -
CDR3: CASRPETAGVSEQYF
DNA: TGTGCCAGCAGGCCTGAGACAGCCGGAGTGAGTGAGCAGTACTTC

J: TRBJ2-2
V: TRBV5-1
size: -
D: -
CDR3: CASSFRTGNTGELFF
DNA: TGCGCCAGCAGCTTCCGAACAGGGAACACCGGGGAGCTGTTTTTT

J: TRBJ2-5
V: TRBV25-1
size: -
D: TRBD2
CDR3: CASSALSGGARETQYF
DNA: TGTGCCAGCAGTGCTTTGAGCGGGGGGGCCCGGGAGACCCAGTACTTC

J: TRBJ1-5
V: TRBV7-2
size: -
D: -
CDR3: CASSEDSNSNQPQHF
DNA: TGTGCCAGCAGCGAAGACAGTAATAGCAATCAGCCCCAGCATTTT

J: TRBJ2-7
V: TRBV6-1
size: few
D: -
CDR3: CAASWGVTDEQYF
DNA: TGTGCCGCCTCTTGGGGAGTGACGGACGAGCAGTACTTC

J: TRBJ2-3
V: TRBV28
size: once
D: TRBD2
CDR3: CASSPSGYTDTQYF
DNA: TGTGCCAGCAGCCCTAGCGGGTACACAGATACGCAGTATTTT

J: TRBJ1-3
V: TRBV25-1
size: once
D: TRBD1
CDR3: CASSDYRGRFGNTIYF
DNA: TGTGCCAGCAGTGATTACAGGGGGCGCTTTGGAAACACCATATATTTT

J: TRBJ1-2
V: TRBV10-3
size: few
D: TRBD1
CDR3: CAMTGGSGYGYTF
DNA: TGTGCCATGACAGGGGGTTCGGGCTATGGCTACACCTTC

J: TRBJ2-1
V: TRBV4-1
size: -
D: TRBD2
CDR3: CASRHPHGRGGYEQFF
DNA: TGCGCCAGCAGACACCCTCATGGGCGGGGAGGGTATGAGCAGTTCTTC

J: TRBJ2-5
V: TRBV2
size: -
D: -
CDR3: CASSDQGQETQYF
DNA: TGTGCCAGCAGTGACCAGGGCCAAGAGACCCAGTACTTC

J: TRBJ2-7
V: TRBV5-1
size: -
D: -
CDR3: CASSLGRTARSYEQYF
DNA: TGCGCCAGCAGCTTGGGCCGGACTGCCCGCTCCTACGAGCAGTACTTC

J: TRBJ2-3
V: TRBV18
size: -
D: TRBD1
CDR3: CASSPTGGTAITDTQYF
DNA: TGTGCCAGCTCACCTACGGGTGGGACAGCGATCACAGATACGCAGTATTTT

J: TRBJ2-1
V: TRBV13
size: few
D: -
CDR3: CASSITGHEWVNEQFF
DNA: TGTGCCAGCAGCATTACAGGTCACGAGTGGGTCAATGAGCAGTTCTTC

J: TRBJ2-2
V: TRBV5-1
size: -
D: TRBD1
CDR3: CASTTGQGYGELFF
DNA: TGCGCCAGCACTACCGGACAGGGATACGGGGAGCTGTTTTTT

J: TRBJ1-2
V: TRBV7-8
size: -
D: TRBD1
CDR3: CASSLPRWQGGRGYTF
DNA: TGTGCCAGCAGCCTACCCCGATGGCAGGGGGGAAGGGGCTACACCTTC

J: TRBJ2-1
V: TRBV11-2
size: -
D: TRBD2
CDR3: CASSFLTSGSNEQFF
DNA: TGTGCCAGCAGCTTCCTGACTAGCGGGAGCAATGAGCAGTTCTTC

J: TRBJ2-7
V: TRBV29-1
size: -
D: TRBD1
CDR3: CSVLRQGRYEQYF
DNA: TGCAGCGTTCTTCGACAGGGGAGGTACGAGCAGTACTTC

J: TRBJ1-1
V: TRBV2
size: -
D: -
CDR3: CASSQPGLTLEAFF
DNA: TGTGCCAGCAGTCAACCGGGACTGACCCTTGAAGCTTTCTTT

J: TRBJ1-2
V: TRBV23-1
size: few
D: TRBD1
CDR3: CASSHRGPYGYTF
DNA: TGCGCCAGCAGTCACAGGGGGCCCTATGGCTACACCTTC

J: TRBJ2-7
V: TRBV2
size: -
D: TRBD2
CDR3: CASTTLSWTSSYEQYF
DNA: TGTGCCAGCACCACTCTTTCCTGGACTAGCAGTTACGAGCAGTACTTC

J: TRBJ1-6
V: TRBV10-1
size: -
D: TRBD1
CDR3: CASSESRRGNSPLHF
DNA: TGCGCCAGCAGTGAATCCCGCAGGGGGAATTCACCCCTCCACTTT

J: TRBJ2-4
V: TRBV7-9
size: -
D: -
CDR3: CASSSVEMAKNIQYF
DNA: TGTGCCAGCAGCTCTGTAGAGATGGCCAAAAACATTCAGTACTTC

J: TRBJ2-1
V: TRBV9
size: -
D: TRBD2
CDR3: CASSALAESYNEQFF
DNA: TGTGCCAGCAGCGCCCTAGCGGAATCCTACAATGAGCAGTTCTTC

J: TRBJ2-1
V: TRBV6-5
size: once
D: -
CDR3: CASSYGSGSYNEQFF
DNA: TGTGCCAGCAGTTATGGGAGCGGCTCCTACAATGAGCAGTTCTTC

J: TRBJ1-1
V: TRBV2
size: -
D: -
CDR3: CASRLIVRRTEAFF
DNA: TGTGCCAGCAGGCTGATCGTGAGGAGGACTGAAGCTTTCTTT

J: TRBJ2-1
V: TRBV5-6
size: few
D: TRBD1
CDR3: CASSSLAGTGTNEQFF
DNA: TGTGCCAGCAGCTCCCTCGCCGGGACAGGAACCAATGAGCAGTTCTTC

J: TRBJ2-1
V: TRBV10-1
size: once
D: -
CDR3: CASSEFGGGPNEQFF
DNA: TGCGCCAGCAGTGAGTTCGGGGGAGGCCCAAATGAGCAGTTCTTC

J: TRBJ2-1
V: TRBV5-4
size: few
D: TRBD2
CDR3: CASSFTGGKKFF
DNA: TGTGCCAGCAGCTTCACGGGAGGCAAGAAGTTCTTC

J: TRBJ2-1
V: TRBV19
size: once
D: TRBD1
CDR3: CASSPRTGYNEQFF
DNA: TGTGCCAGTAGTCCGAGGACAGGGTACAATGAGCAGTTCTTC

J: TRBJ2-1
V: TRBV30
size: -
D: -
CDR3: CAWSVSNEQFF
DNA: TGTGCCTGGAGTGTGAGTAATGAGCAGTTCTTC

J: TRBJ1-1
V: TRBV6-5
size: -
D: -
CDR3: CASSLTELNTEAFF
DNA: TGTGCCAGCAGTTTGACAGAGTTGAACACTGAAGCTTTCTTT

J: TRBJ2-7
V: TRBV7-3
size: -
D: -
CDR3: CASSLRPGAYEQYF
DNA: TGTGCCAGCAGCTTGAGGCCAGGGGCCTACGAGCAGTACTTC

J: TRBJ1-1
V: TRBV7-6
size: -
D: -
CDR3: CASSPRRRESGTEAFF
DNA: TGTGCCAGCAGCCCGCGAAGAAGGGAAAGCGGGACTGAAGCTTTCTTT

J: TRBJ1-1
V: TRBV4-2
size: -
D: -
CDR3: CASSQTGGDTEAFF
DNA: TGTGCCAGCAGCCAAACGGGAGGGGACACTGAAGCTTTCTTT

J: TRBJ2-1
V: TRBV27
size: -
D: TRBD1
CDR3: CASSLSQGAREQFF
DNA: TGTGCCAGCAGTTTATCTCAGGGGGCCCGGGAGCAGTTCTTC

J: TRBJ2-3
V: TRBV9
size: -
D: TRBD2
CDR3: CASRTSGSSSDTQYF
DNA: TGTGCCAGCAGGACTAGCGGGAGTTCTTCAGATACGCAGTATTTT

J: TRBJ2-7
V: TRBV5-1
size: -
D: TRBD2
CDR3: CASSSSSGSSYEQYF
DNA: TGCGCCAGCAGCTCGTCTAGCGGGAGCTCCTACGAGCAGTACTTC

J: TRBJ2-7
V: TRBV7-6
size: once
D: -
CDR3: CASSPPRDKPYEQYF
DNA: TGTGCCAGCAGCCCACCCCGGGACAAGCCCTACGAGCAGTACTTC

J: TRBJ2-1
V: TRBV7-3
size: once
D: TRBD2
CDR3: CASSLPGGPYNEQFF
DNA: TGTGCCAGCAGCTTACCGGGAGGACCCTACAATGAGCAGTTCTTC

J: TRBJ1-2
V: TRBV18
size: -
D: -
CDR3: CASSPQVYGYTF
DNA: TGTGCCAGCTCACCGCAGGTCTATGGCTACACCTTC

J: TRBJ2-7
V: TRBV10-2
size: once
D: -
CDR3: CASRAGPTPNEQYF
DNA: TGCGCCAGCAGAGCGGGCCCGACGCCCAACGAGCAGTACTTC

J: TRBJ2-7
V: TRBV30
size: -
D: -
CDR3: CAWSVARFYEQYF
DNA: TGTGCCTGGAGTGTAGCCAGGTTCTACGAGCAGTACTTC

J: TRBJ2-1
V: TRBV5-1
size: -
D: TRBD2
CDR3: CASSLVASGTYTYNEQFF
DNA: TGCGCCAGCAGCTTGGTCGCTAGCGGGACCTATACCTACAATGAGCAGTTCTTC

J: TRBJ1-5
V: TRBV10-1
size: -
D: TRBD1
CDR3: CAKTGAEDSNQPQHF
DNA: TGCGCCAAGACAGGGGCGGAAGATAGCAATCAGCCCCAGCATTTT

J: TRBJ2-1
V: TRBV12-5
size: -
D: TRBD1
CDR3: CASGLAYRGEQFF
DNA: TGTGCTAGTGGTTTGGCCTACAGGGGCGAGCAGTTCTTC

J: TRBJ2-3
V: TRBV5-8
size: -
D: TRBD1
CDR3: CASSLDRGGDTQYF
DNA: TGTGCCAGCAGCCTGGACAGGGGGGGAGATACGCAGTATTTT

J: TRBJ2-7
V: TRBV15
size: -
D: TRBD1
CDR3: CATSRPLGQGGTYEQYF
DNA: TGTGCCACCAGCCGACCCCTGGGACAGGGGGGAACCTACGAGCAGTACTTC